Below, one T cell receptor (beta chain) is given with its context. TCRdb keeps only in-frame clones here, not all; method: immunoSEQ multiplex PCR. The data contain about 1 million clones, 70% to 80% of them singletons. V gave up 6 bases and J gave up 6 bases; unmatched junction bases: 7. Germline CDR1 reads MDHEN; CDR2 reads SYDVKM. This CDR3 has 15 residues. The sample comes from a study of shared clonotypes between healthy human individuals. Input material: memory CD4+ T cells sorted from blood. Subset meaning: CD45RA-negative fraction. The gene calls are TRBV28 and TRBJ1-4, with 10 nucleotides matching TRBD1. The TCR comes from a man aged 18 to 30 in good health. For the CDR3, the DNA is TGTGCCAGCAGGACAGGGGGCCCGAGGGATGAAAAACTGTTTTTT. Translated, it gives CASRTGGPRDEKLFF. Combining the CDR3 with reference TRBV28 and TRBJ1-4 gives the whole variable domain DVKVTQSSRYLVKRTGEKVFLECVQDMDHENMFWYRQDPGLGLRLIYFSYDVKMKEKGDIPEGYSVSREKKERFSLILESASTNQTSMYLCASRTGGPRDEKLFFGSGTQLSVL.